Sequencing of this T cell receptor (beta chain) was carried out in a study of OX40 agonist ivuxolimab in advanced cancers. Across the whole study: Patients were 65% to 85% male with ages roughly 20 to 90, mean 60.

Prior autoimmune disease or systemic immunosuppression barred patients. V gave up 1 base and J gave up 4 bases, with 7 bases separating them. The CDR3 totals 13 residues. Germline V lookup: CDR1 LGHNT, CDR2 FRNRAP. Sequencing was performed with immunoSEQ multiplex PCR; in TCRdb, only in-frame clones are kept and a portion is missing. The sample records roughly 81,000 clones, approximately 83% being singletons. The clonotype was recovered from an adult with an advanced solid tumor such as melanoma, head and neck, liver or kidney cancer. This rearrangement joins TRBV12-5 to TRBJ2-5; D is ambiguous. This specimen was CD4+ or CD8+ T cells sorted from blood, taken in a trial of the OX40 agonist ivuxolimab. CDR3 region: CASGLGLRETQYF. The CDR3 bases are TGTGCTAGTGGTTTGGGGTTGAGAGAGACCCAGTACTTC.